Here is one TCR beta chain with its context. Its target is not known. Template switching created a universal primer site, and the cDNA included unique molecular identifiers. TCRdb itself ran the 5' RACE reads through MiXCR, one entry per CDR3 protein. The data contain more than 1.5 million distinct CDR3 sequences, more than 30% of them singletons. The CDR3 is made up of 15 amino acids. V gave up 7 bases and J gave up 1 base, with 13 bases separating them. The germline V gene encodes CDR1 SNHLY and CDR2 FYNNEI. The record originates from a study of identical twins. Findings and limits, study-wide: Model-predicted out-of-frame TCR alpha sharing fell below observed values in monozygotic twins. Clonotypes of the beta chain that were abundant in cord blood carried fewer insertions (memory repertoires showed none). In beta out-of-frame sequences, the excess sharing between twins was weaker.

The receptor was isolated from a newborn girl in good health. This chain links TRBV2 with TRBJ2-2; D may correspond to TRBD1 or TRBD2 (5 bases each). Sequences were obtained from cord blood. The CDR3 nucleotides read TGTGCCAGCATCCGGGGCCTAAGGAACACCGGGGAGCTGTTTTTT. Amino acids: CASIRGLRNTGELFF. The whole variable domain, remainder taken from reference TRBV2 and TRBJ2-2, is EPEVTQTPSHQVTQMGQEVILRCVPISNHLYFYWYRQILGQKVEFLVSFYNNEISEKSEIFDDQFSVERPDGSNFTLKIRSTKLEDSAMYFCASIRGLRNTGELFFGEGSRLTVL.